These 14 T cell receptor beta chains were sequenced from one sample in a study of blood T cell repertoires in COVID-19. TCRdb's copy holds only in-frame clones and misses some; the assay was immunoSEQ multiplex PCR. The table lists about 70,000 clones, about nine tenths of them singletons. The specimen was peripheral blood. The receptor source for this set is a man between 60 and 75 years old with acute or convalescent COVID-19.

The rearrangement joins TRBV7-3 to TRBJ2-5, with 8 nucleotides matching TRBD1. CDR3 size: 13 residues. The junction had 4 bases not matched to a gene; V was cut back by 6 bases and J by 4 bases. In germline, CDR1 is SGHTA, CDR2 FQGTGA. The DNA for the CDR3 is TGTGCCAGCAGTACCGGACAGGGAGAGACCCAGTACTTC. Its translation: CASSTGQGETQYF. The full variable domain, rest sourced from reference TRBV7-3 and TRBJ2-5, is GAGVSQTPSNKVTEKGKYVELRCDPISGHTALYWYRQSLGQGPEFLIYFQGTGAADDSGLPNDRFFAVRPEGSVSTLKIQRTERGDSAVYLCASSTGQGETQYFGPGTRLLVL.

This clone was observed a single time. The rearrangement links TRBV5-1 to TRBJ1-1, with D maybe TRBD1 (6 bases). This CDR3 comprises 16 residues. Trimming took 4 bases from V and 1 from J, leaving 17 bases between them. CDR1 and CDR2 (germline): SGHRS, YFSETQ. This CDR3 is CASSPIPGAANTEAFF. DNA of the CDR3: TGCGCCAGCAGCCCTATACCAGGGGCCGCGAACACTGAAGCTTTCTTT.

V usage is TRBV7-2 and J usage is TRBJ2-2; tentative D call: TRBD2 (5 bases). CDR1 is SGHTA and CDR2 is FQGNSA in the germline V gene. Trimming took 6 bases from V and 9 from J, leaving 23 bases between them. The CDR3 loop spans 16 amino acids. The CDR3 DNA is TGTGCCAGCAGTTTCGGCGGGCCCGCCCGGCACCGGGAGCTGTTTTTT. Protein product: CASSFGGPARHRELFF.

The chain has TRBV18 and TRBJ2-1; 9 bases align to TRBD1. V gave up 3 bases and J gave up 5 bases; unmatched junction bases: 2. Germline V gene data show CDR1 as KGHSH and CDR2 as LQKENI. The CDR3 sequence is 14 residues long. CDR3 amino acids: CASSPRTGDNEQFF. In DNA form, the CDR3 reads TGTGCCAGCTCACCTCGGACAGGGGACAATGAGCAGTTCTTC. Together with reference TRBV18 and TRBJ2-1, the CDR3 gives the full variable domain: NAGVMQNPRHLVRRRGQEARLRCSPMKGHSHVYWYRQLPEEGLKFMVYLQKENIIDESGMPKERFSAEFPKEGPSILRIQQVVRGDSAAYFCASSPRTGDNEQFFGPGTRLTVL.

The V and J genes are TRBV9 and TRBJ1-1; 10 bases agree with TRBD1. The CDR3 extends over 16 amino acids. The ends lost 4 bases at V and 10 bases at J; junction bases unmatched: 16. CDR1 and CDR2 (germline): SGDLS, YYNGEE. This CDR3 reads CASSIRPGQGSSGAFF. CDR3 DNA: TGTGCCAGCAGCATCAGACCGGGACAGGGGTCATCGGGAGCTTTCTTT.

CDR3 in amino acids: CASSQGDRVAEAFF. DNA for the CDR3: TGTGCCAGCAGCCAAGGGGACAGGGTCGCTGAAGCTTTCTTT. J is TRBJ1-1 and V is TRBV3-1 (or the pseudogene TRBV3-2); TRBD1 matches at 9 bases. The V gene's germline CDR1 is LGHDT and CDR2 YNNKEL (reference sequence). V shed 1 base, J shed 6 bases, and the junction held 3 bases outside the gene matches. The CDR3 runs 14 residues.

The V call is TRBV5-1, the J call TRBJ1-1; 7 bases align to TRBD1. Germline lookup yields CDR1 SGHRS and CDR2 YFSETQ. V was clipped by 6 bases and J by 6 bases; unmatched bases: 17. The CDR3 has 16 residues. In DNA, the CDR3 is TGCGCCAGCAAGAGGGATGACAGGGAAGTCACCTCTGAAGCTTTCTTT. Its protein is CASKRDDREVTSEAFF. Based on the CDR3 plus reference TRBV5-1 and TRBJ1-1, the full variable domain is KAGVTQTPRYLIKTRGQQVTLSCSPISGHRSVSWYQQTPGQGLQFLFEYFSETQRNKGNFPGRFSGRQFSNSRSEMNVSTLELGDSALYLCASKRDDREVTSEAFFGQGTRLTVV.

This sequence joins TRBV15 and TRBJ2-3; D is undetermined. The CDR3 loop spans 14 amino acids. Deletions cut 1 base from V and 7 bases from J, with 12 bases between. The V gene's germline CDR1 is LNHNV and CDR2 YYDKDF (reference sequence). CDR3 protein: CATSRAYTENTQYF. The CDR3 DNA follows: TGTGCCACCAGCAGAGCCTACACAGAAAATACGCAGTATTTT.

This chain connects TRBV11-3 to TRBJ2-5, with 9 positions matching TRBD1. The CDR3 length is 14 residues. J gave up 5 bases and V 5 bases, and 6 bases lay outside the gene matches. Germline V gene lookup returns CDR1 SGHNT and CDR2 YENEEA. CDR3 coding DNA: TGTGCCAGCAGCCCAACAGGGGGCGCGGAGACCCAGTACTTC. This sequence encodes CASSPTGGAETQYF.

The chain is built from TRBV6-5 and TRBJ1-2, with TRBD1 identical over 7 bases. The CDR3 length is 14 residues. Germline V lookup: CDR1 MNHEY, CDR2 SVGAGI. Trimming took 6 bases from V and 4 from J; bases not matched to a gene: 8. The CDR3 DNA is TGTGCCAGCAGCCCCGCGGGACAGAGCTATGGCTACACCTTC. It yields the protein CASSPAGQSYGYTF.

The CDR3 DNA follows: TGTGCCAGCAGCTTAGGAGGGGGTACGGTCACCTACGAGCAGTACTTC. This translates into CASSLGGGTVTYEQYF. J is TRBJ2-7 and V is TRBV11-2, with D possibly matching TRBD1 (6 bases). The germline CDR1 and CDR2 sequences are SGHAT and FQNNGV. The CDR3 covers 16 residues. Trimming took 1 base from V and 2 from J, leaving 15 bases between them.

Here the CDR3 reads CASSSNRVGYTF. CDR3 in DNA: TGTGCCAGCAGCTCAAACAGGGTTGGCTACACCTTC. The rearrangement joins TRBV7-8 to TRBJ1-2; D perhaps matches TRBD1 (6 bases). Between the trimmed V and J ends, which lost 4 bases and 7 bases, there was a span of 10 bases. The CDR3 consists of 12 residues. Per germline, CDR1 SGHVS and CDR2 FQNEAQ.

J is TRBJ2-1 and V is TRBV11-2; perhaps TRBD1 as D (6 bases). The CDR3 totals 15 residues. Looked up from germline, CDR1 is SGHAT and CDR2 is FQNNGV. Between the trimmed V and J ends, which lost 2 bases and 5 bases, there was a span of 13 bases. The CDR3 DNA reads as TGTGCCAGCAGCTTAATTACAGGGCTTGACAATGAGCAGTTCTTC. This gives the protein CASSLITGLDNEQFF.

The CDR3 sequence: CATSDPSAGQGTSYEQYF. CDR3 DNA sequence: TGTGCCACCAGTGATCCTTCGGCCGGACAGGGCACCTCCTACGAGCAGTACTTC. The chain employs TRBV24-1 and TRBJ2-7; 8 positions agree with TRBD1. Trimming removed 3 bases from V and 0 bases from J; junction bases left unmatched: 12. The CDR3 contains 18 residues. CDR1 is KGHDR, CDR2 SFDVKD, per germline.